The present entry profiles one T cell receptor beta chain with its context. Its antigen has not been determined. No quality values exist for individual bases; no much larger clone is one base distant. The trial excluded patients who had a history of autoimmune disease or were on systemic immunosuppression. In every dose cohort, peripheral blood was drawn for TCR sequencing at baseline, cycle 4 day 1, and cycle 7 day 1. The samples were drawn from a first-in-human, open-label, multicenter phase I dose-escalation trial of ivuxolimab. Adults with locally advanced or metastatic melanoma, renal cell carcinoma, hepatocellular carcinoma or head and neck squamous cell carcinoma were enrolled in the trial. Before TCR sequencing, CD4+ and CD8+ T cells were separately sorted from peripheral blood. The cysteine opens and the phenylalanine closes a CDR3 of 15 amino acids. Just CDR3 DNA is preserved here, 45 bases in frame from base 1. The germline V gene provides CDR1 SGDLS and CDR2 YYNGEE. V is clipped by 3 bases and J by 2 bases, and the sequence between their germline boundaries is 12 bases long.

Genomic DNA was extracted from sorted cells for sequencing of the TCRbeta CDR3 region. The immunoSEQ Assay was used for sequencing of TCRbeta CDR3 regions. The source is immuneACCESS, and TCRdb retained only in-frame sequences with V and J called. Part of the clones is not carried over; for the studies checked, unresolved V genes explain less than half of this, and the remainder is unexplained. This sample has around 80,000 clones in its table, and around 90% of those were observed once. The top ten clones comprise roughly 0.8% of the sample. The entry originates in a study of OX40 agonist ivuxolimab in advanced cancers. Describing the broader study: Ivuxolimab was an agonistic, fully human IgG2 monoclonal antibody directed against OX40 (CD134), a costimulatory receptor. Intravenous ivuxolimab was administered to patients every 2 weeks at six dose levels: 0.01, 0.1, 0.3, 1.5, 3 and 10 mg/kg. Of the approximately 50 dose-escalation patients, hepatocellular carcinoma was present in approximately 20, melanoma in around 15, renal cell carcinoma in 9 and head and neck cancer in 9. In the dose-escalation cohort, 70% to 85% of patients were male, and the mean age was roughly 60 years, with a range of roughly 20 to 80. Prior anti-PD-1, anti-PD-L1 or anti-CTLA-4 therapy was permitted, and approximately 40% of dose-escalation patients had received checkpoint inhibitors. Partial responses were achieved by three dose-escalation patients, of whom one had hepatocellular carcinoma and two had cutaneous melanoma. Peripheral TCRbeta sequencing aimed to test whether ivuxolimab altered TCR sequence diversity and caused clonal T-cell expansion. The paper reports the monotherapy dose-escalation portion (N ≈ 52 patients) of the phase I ivuxolimab trial. What the research found in general, with its limitations: Low levels of normalized T-cell clonal expansion were also seen in some patients who did not respond. At doses from 0.1 to 3.0 mg/kg, clonal expansion was seen in both CD4+ and CD8+ blood T cells between baseline and week 6. In the 0.1-3.0 mg/kg groups, partial responders were among the patients with the lowest normalized peripheral clonal expansion, particularly in CD8+ T cells. The antigen specificity of the clonally expanded peripheral T cells was not determined. After ivuxolimab, CD8+ T cells had more expanded clones than CD4+ T cells on average.

The chain links TRBV9 with TRBJ2-1; matching of 5 bases hints at TRBD2 as the D gene. Sequencing used CD4+ or CD8+ T cells sorted from blood, obtained in a trial of the OX40 agonist ivuxolimab. The clonotype originates from an adult with an advanced solid tumor such as melanoma, head and neck, liver or kidney cancer. The CDR3 sequence is CASSAEVLAYNEQFF. At the DNA level, the sequence is TGTGCCAGCAGCGCGGAGGTCCTAGCCTACAATGAGCAGTTCTTC.